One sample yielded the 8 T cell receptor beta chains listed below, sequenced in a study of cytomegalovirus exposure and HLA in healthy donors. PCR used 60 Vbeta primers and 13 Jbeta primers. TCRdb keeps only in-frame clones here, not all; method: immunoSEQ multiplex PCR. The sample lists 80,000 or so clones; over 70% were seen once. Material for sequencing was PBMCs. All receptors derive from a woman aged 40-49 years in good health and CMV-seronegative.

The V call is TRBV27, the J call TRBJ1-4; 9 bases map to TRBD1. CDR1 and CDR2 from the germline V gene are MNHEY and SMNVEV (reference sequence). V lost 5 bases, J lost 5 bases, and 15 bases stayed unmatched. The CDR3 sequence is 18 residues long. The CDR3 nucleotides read TGTGCCAGCAGTCCCCGGACAGGGGCCTTCACGGGGAATGAAAAACTGTTTTTT. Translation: CASSPRTGAFTGNEKLFF.

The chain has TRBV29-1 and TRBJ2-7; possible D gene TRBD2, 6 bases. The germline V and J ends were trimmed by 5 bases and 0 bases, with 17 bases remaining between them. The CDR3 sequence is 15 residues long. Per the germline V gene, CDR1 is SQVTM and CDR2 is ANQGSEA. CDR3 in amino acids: CSVSAGLSPSYEQYF. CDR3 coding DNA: TGCAGCGTTAGCGCGGGGTTATCCCCCTCCTACGAGCAGTACTTC.

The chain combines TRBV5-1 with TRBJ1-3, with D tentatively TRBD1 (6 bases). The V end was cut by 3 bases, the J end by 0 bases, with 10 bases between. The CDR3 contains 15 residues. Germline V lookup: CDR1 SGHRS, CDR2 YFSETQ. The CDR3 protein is CASSYGQNSGNTIYF. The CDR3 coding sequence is TGCGCCAGCAGCTATGGACAGAACTCTGGAAACACCATATATTTT.

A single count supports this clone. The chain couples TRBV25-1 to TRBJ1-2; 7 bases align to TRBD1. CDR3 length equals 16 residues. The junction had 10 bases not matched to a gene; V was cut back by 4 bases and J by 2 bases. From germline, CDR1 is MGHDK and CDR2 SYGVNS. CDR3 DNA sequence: TGTGCCAGCAGTGTGACCGGGACAGAAATAAACTATGGCTACACCTTC. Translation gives CASSVTGTEINYGYTF.

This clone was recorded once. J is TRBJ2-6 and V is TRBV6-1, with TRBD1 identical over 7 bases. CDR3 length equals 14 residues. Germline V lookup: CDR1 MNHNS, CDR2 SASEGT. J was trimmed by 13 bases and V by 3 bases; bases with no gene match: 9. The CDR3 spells CASSEYGTVAVLTF. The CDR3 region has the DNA TGTGCCAGCAGTGAGTACGGGACAGTAGCAGTCCTGACTTTC.

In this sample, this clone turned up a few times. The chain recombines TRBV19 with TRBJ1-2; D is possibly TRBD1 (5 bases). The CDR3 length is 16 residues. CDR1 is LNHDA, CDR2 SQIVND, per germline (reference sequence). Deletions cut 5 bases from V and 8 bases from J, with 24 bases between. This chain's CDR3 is CASSPKGRTAVEGYTF. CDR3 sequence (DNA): TGTGCCAGTAGTCCCAAGGGGAGGACGGCCGTTGAGGGCTACACCTTC.

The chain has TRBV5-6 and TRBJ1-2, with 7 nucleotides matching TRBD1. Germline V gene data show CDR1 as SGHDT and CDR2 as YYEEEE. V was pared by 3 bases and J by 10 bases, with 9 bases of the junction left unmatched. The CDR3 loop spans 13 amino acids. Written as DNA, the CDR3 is TGTGCCAGCAGCTCCGACAGGGAAGAAGACTACACCTTC. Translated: CASSSDREEDYTF. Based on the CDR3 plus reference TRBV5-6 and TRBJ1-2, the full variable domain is DAGVTQSPTHLIKTRGQQVTLRCSPKSGHDTVSWYQQALGQGPQFIFQYYEEEERQRGNFPDRFSGHQFPNYSSELNVNALLLGDSALYLCASSSDREEDYTFGSGTRLTVV.

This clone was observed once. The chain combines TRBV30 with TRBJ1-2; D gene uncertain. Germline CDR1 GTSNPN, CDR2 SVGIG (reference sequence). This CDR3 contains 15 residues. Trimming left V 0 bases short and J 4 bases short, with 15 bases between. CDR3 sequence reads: CAWSVGRGFGYGYTF. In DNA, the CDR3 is TGTGCCTGGAGTGTTGGTCGGGGATTCGGCTATGGCTACACCTTC.